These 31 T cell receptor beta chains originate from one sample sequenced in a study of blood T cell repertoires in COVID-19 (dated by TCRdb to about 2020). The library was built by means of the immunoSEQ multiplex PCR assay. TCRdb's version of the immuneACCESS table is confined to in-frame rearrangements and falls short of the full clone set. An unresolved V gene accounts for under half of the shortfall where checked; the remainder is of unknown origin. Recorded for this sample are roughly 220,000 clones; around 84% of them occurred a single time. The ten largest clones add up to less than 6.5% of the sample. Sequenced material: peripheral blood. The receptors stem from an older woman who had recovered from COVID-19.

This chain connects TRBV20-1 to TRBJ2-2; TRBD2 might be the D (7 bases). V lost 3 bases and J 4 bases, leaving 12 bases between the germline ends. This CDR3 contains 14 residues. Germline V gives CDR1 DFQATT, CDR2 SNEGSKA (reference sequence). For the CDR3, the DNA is TGCAGTGCTAGTACGCGGGGGCTCACCGGGGAGCTGTTTTTT. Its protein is CSASTRGLTGELFF.

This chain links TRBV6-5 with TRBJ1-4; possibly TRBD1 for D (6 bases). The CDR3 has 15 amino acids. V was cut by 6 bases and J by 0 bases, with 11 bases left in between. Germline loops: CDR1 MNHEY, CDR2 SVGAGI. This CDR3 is CASSVGGATNEKLFF. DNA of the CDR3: TGTGCCAGCAGCGTAGGGGGAGCAACTAATGAAAAACTGTTTTTT.

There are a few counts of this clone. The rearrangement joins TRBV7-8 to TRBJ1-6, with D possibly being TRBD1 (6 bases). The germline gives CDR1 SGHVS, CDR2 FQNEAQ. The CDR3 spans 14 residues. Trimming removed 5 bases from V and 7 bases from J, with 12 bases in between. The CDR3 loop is CASSPQGRNSPLHF. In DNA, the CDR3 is TGTGCCAGCAGCCCACAGGGAAGGAATTCACCCCTCCACTTT.

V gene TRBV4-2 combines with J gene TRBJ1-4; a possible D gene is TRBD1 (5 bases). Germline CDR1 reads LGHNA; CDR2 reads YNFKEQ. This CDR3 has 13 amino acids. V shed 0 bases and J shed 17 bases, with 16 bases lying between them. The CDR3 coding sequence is TGTGCCAGCAGCCAAGAACTGGACGGGGGAGGTTTTTTT. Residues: CASSQELDGGGFF.

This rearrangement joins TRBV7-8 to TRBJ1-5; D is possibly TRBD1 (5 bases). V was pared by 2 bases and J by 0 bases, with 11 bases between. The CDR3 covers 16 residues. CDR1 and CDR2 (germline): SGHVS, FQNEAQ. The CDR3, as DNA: TGTGCCAGCAGCTTATTTTTAGGGGCTAGCAATCAGCCCCAGCATTTT. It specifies CASSLFLGASNQPQHF.

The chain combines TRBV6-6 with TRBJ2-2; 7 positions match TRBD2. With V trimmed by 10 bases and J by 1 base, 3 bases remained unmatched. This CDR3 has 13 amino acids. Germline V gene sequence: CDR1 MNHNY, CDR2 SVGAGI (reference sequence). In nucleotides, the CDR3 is TGTGCCACCGGCGGGGGGAACACCGGGGAGCTGTTTTTT. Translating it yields CATGGGNTGELFF.

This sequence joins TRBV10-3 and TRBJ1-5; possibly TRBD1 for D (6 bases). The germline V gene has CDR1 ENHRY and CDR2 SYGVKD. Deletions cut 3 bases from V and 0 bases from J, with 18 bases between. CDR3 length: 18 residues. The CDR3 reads CAISEGGRGLASNQPQHF. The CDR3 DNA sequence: TGTGCCATCAGTGAAGGGGGGCGGGGGCTCGCTAGCAATCAGCCCCAGCATTTT.

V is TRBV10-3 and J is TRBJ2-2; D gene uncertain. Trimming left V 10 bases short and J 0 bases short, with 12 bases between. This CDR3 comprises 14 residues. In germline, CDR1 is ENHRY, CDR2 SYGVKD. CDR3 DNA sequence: TGTGCCACTTGGATGGGCCCGAACACCGGGGAGCTGTTTTTT. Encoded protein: CATWMGPNTGELFF.

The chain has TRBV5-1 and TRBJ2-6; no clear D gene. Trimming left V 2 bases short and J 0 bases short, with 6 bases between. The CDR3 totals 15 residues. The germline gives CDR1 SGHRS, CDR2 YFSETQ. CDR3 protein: CASSLQHSGANVLTF. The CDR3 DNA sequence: TGCGCCAGCAGCTTACAGCACTCTGGGGCCAACGTCCTGACTTTC.

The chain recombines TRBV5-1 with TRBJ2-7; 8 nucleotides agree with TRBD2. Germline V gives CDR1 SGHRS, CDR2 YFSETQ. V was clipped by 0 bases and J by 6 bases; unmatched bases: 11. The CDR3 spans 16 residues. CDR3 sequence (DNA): TGCGCCAGCAGCTTGGTTAGCGGGACGGTTTTGGGCGAGCAGTACTTC. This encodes CASSLVSGTVLGEQYF.

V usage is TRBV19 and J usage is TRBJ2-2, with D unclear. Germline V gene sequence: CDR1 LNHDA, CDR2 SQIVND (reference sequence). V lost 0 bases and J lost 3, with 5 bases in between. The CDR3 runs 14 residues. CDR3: CASSIDQDTGELFF. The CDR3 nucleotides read TGTGCCAGTAGTATAGATCAGGACACCGGGGAGCTGTTTTTT.

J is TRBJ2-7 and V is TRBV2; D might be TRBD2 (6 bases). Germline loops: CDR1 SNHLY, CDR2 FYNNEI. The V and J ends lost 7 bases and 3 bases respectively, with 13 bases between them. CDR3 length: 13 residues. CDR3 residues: CASTPGLYYEQYF. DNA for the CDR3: TGTGCCAGCACCCCGGGACTCTACTACGAGCAGTACTTC.

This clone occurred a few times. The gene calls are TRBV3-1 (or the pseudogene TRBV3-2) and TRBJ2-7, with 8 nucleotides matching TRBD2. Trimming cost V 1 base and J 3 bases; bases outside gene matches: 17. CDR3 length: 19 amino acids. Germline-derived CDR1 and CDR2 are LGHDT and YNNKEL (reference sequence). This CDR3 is CASSQVLFRGGLRNYEQYF. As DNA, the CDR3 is TGTGCCAGCAGCCAAGTTCTTTTCCGGGGGGGCCTCCGGAACTACGAGCAGTACTTC.

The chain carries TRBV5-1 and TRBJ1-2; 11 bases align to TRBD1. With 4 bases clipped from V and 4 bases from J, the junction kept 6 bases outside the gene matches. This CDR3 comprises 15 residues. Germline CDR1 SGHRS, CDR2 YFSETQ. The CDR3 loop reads CASSRGQGEVYGYTF. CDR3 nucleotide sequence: TGCGCCAGCAGCCGGGGACAGGGGGAGGTCTATGGCTACACCTTC.

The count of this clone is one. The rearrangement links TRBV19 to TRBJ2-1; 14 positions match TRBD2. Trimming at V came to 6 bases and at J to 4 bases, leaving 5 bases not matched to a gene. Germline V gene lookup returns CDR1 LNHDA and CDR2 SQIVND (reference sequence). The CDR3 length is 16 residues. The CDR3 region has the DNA TGTGCCAGTAGCCGGACTAGCGGGGGGCCGTACAATGAGCAGTTCTTC. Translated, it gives CASSRTSGGPYNEQFF.

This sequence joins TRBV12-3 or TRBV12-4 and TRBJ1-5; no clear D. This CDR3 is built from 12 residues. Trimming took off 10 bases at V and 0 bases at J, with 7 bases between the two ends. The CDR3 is CAIRVSNQPQHF. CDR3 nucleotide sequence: TGTGCCATACGAGTTAGCAATCAGCCCCAGCATTTT.

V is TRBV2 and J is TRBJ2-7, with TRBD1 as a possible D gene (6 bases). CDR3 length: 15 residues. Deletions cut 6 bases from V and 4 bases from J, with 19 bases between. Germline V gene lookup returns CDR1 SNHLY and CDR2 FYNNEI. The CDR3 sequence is CASSRQGSLMYEQYF. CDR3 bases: TGTGCCAGCAGCAGGCAGGGGTCCCTTATGTACGAGCAGTACTTC.

The CDR3: CAISDGARYGYTF. The CDR3, as DNA: TGTGCCATCAGTGATGGGGCACGATATGGCTACACCTTC. V and J are TRBV10-3 and TRBJ1-2, with a weak D call TRBD1 (5 bases). CDR3 length equals 13 residues. The germline V and J ends were trimmed by 3 bases and 5 bases, with 10 bases remaining between them. Germline V gene lookup returns CDR1 ENHRY and CDR2 SYGVKD.

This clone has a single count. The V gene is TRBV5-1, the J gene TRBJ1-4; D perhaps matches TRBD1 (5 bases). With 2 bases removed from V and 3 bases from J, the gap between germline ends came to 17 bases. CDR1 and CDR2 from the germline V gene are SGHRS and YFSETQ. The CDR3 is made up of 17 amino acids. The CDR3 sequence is CASSFSIRQGANEKLFF. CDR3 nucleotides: TGCGCCAGCAGCTTTTCGATCAGGCAGGGCGCTAATGAAAAACTGTTTTTT.

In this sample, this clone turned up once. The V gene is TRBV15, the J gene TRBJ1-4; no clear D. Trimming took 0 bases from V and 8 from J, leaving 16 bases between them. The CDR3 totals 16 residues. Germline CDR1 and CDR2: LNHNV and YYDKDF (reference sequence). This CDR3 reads CATSRDFGSGVEKLFF. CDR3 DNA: TGTGCCACCAGCAGAGATTTCGGCAGCGGCGTGGAAAAACTGTTTTTT. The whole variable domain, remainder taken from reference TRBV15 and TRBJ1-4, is DAMVIQNPRYQVTQFGKPVTLSCSQTLNHNVMYWYQQKSSQAPKLLFHYYDKDFNNEADTPDNFQSRRPNTSFCFLDIRSPGLGDTAMYLCATSRDFGSGVEKLFFGSGTQLSVL.

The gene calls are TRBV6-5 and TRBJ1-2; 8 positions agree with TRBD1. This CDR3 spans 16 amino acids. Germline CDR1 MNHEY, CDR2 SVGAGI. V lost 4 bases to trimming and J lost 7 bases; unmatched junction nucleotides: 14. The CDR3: CASSSSDRVESIGYTF. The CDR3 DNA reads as TGTGCCAGCAGTTCCTCGGACAGGGTAGAATCCATTGGCTACACCTTC.

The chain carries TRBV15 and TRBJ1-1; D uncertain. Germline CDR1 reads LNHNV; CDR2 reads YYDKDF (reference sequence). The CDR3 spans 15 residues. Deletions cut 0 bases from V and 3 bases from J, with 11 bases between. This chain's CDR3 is CATSRELVLHTEAFF. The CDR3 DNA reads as TGTGCCACCAGCAGAGAACTAGTACTTCACACTGAAGCTTTCTTT.

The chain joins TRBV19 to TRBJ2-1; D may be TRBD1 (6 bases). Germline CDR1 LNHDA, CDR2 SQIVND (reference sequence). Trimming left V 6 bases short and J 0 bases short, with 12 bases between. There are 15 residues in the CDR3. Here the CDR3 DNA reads TGTGCCAGTAGCCCCGGACAGAGCTCCTACAATGAGCAGTTCTTC. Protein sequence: CASSPGQSSYNEQFF.

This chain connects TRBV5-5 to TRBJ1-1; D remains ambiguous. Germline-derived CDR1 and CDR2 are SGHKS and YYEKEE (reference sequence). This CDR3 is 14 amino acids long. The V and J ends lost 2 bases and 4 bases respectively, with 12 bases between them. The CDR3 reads CASSLVGRSTEAFF. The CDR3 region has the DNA TGTGCCAGCAGCTTAGTGGGCAGGTCCACTGAAGCTTTCTTT.

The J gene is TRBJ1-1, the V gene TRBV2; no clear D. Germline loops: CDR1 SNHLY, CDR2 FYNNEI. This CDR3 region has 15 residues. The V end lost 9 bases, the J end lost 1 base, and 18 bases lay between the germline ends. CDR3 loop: CARGGLPYGNTEAFF. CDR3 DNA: TGTGCCAGAGGAGGGCTGCCTTACGGGAACACTGAAGCTTTCTTT.

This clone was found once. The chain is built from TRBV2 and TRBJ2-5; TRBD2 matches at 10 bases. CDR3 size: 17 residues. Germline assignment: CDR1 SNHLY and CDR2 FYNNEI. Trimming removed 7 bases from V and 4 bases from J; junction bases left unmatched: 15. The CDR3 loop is CASKRVAGGQGGETQYF. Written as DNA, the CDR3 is TGTGCCAGCAAGAGGGTAGCGGGGGGCCAGGGGGGAGAGACCCAGTACTTC.

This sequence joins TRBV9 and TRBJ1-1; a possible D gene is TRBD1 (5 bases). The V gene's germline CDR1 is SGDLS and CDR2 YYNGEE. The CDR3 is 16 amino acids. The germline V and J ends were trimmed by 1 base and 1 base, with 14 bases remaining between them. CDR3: CASSVSPTQGNTEAFF. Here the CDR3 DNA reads TGTGCCAGCAGCGTAAGTCCGACGCAGGGGAACACTGAAGCTTTCTTT.

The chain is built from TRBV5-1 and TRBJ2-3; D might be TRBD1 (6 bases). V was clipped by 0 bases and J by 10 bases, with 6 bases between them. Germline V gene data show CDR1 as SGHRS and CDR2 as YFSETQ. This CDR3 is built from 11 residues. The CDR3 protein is CASSLEGAQYF. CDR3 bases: TGCGCCAGCAGCTTGGAGGGGGCGCAGTATTTT. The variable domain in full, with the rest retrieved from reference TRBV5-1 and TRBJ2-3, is KAGVTQTPRYLIKTRGQQVTLSCSPISGHRSVSWYQQTPGQGLQFLFEYFSETQRNKGNFPGRFSGRQFSNSRSEMNVSTLELGDSALYLCASSLEGAQYFGPGTRLTVL.

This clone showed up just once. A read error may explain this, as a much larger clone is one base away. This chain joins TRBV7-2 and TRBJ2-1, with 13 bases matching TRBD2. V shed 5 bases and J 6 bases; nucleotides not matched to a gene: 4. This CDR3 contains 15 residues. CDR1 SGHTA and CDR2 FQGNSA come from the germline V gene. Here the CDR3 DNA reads TGTGCCAGCAGCCAACTAGCGGGGGGGCCCAATGAGCAGTTCTTC. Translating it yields CASSQLAGGPNEQFF.

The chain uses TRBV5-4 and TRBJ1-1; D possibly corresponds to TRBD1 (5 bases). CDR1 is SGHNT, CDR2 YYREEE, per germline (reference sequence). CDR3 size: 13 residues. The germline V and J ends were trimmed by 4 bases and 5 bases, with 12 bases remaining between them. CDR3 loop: CASSLGEGTEAFF. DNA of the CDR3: TGTGCCAGCAGCCTGGGGGAGGGAACTGAAGCTTTCTTT.

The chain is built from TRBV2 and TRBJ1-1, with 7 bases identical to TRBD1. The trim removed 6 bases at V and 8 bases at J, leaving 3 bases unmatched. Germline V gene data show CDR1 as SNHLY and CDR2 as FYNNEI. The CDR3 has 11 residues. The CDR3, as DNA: TGTGCCAGCAGGAGACAGGGAGAAGCTTTCTTT. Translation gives CASRRQGEAFF.